This T cell receptor (beta chain) came from a study of glioma-infiltrating T cells. Germline lookup yields CDR1 DFQATT and CDR2 SNEGSKA (reference sequence). The CDR3 has 15 amino acids. The V gene lost 1 base and the J gene lost 2 bases, with 11 bases spanning the gap. Using RNA template, CDR3s of TCR alpha and beta were amplified with iRepertoire arm-PCR. For one-step reverse transcription and amplification, roughly 95-450 ng of tissue mRNA or PBMC total RNA was used. TCRdb fed the multiplex PCR reads into MiXCR, producing one record per CDR3 protein. The data contain about 400,000 distinct CDR3 sequences, 41% of them singletons.

Sequencing used glioma tissue, nonneoplastic brain tissue, or PBMCs (not recorded which). The chain couples TRBV20-1 to TRBJ2-2; D is perhaps TRBD1 (7 bases). The origin of this receptor is a human donor with low-grade glioma or glioblastoma, undergoing nonglioma brain surgery, or in good health (not recorded which). As DNA, the CDR3 is TGCAGTGCTAGAGCAGGGGGGAGTAACACCGGGGAGCTGTTTTTT. As protein: CSARAGGSNTGELFF.